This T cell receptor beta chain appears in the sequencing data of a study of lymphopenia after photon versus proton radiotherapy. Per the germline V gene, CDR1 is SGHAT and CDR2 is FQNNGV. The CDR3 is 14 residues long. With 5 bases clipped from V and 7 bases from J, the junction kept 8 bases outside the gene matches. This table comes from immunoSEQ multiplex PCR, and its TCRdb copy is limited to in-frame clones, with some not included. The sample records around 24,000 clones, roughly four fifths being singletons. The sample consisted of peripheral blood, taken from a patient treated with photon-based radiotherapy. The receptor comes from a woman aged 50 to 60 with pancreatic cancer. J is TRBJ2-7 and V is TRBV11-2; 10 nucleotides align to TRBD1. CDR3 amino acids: CASSRDRGLGEQYF. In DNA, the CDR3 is TGTGCCAGCAGCCGGGACAGGGGACTTGGAGAGCAGTACTTC.